This TCR beta chain was sequenced during a study of blood T cell repertoires in COVID-19. At the level of the study: The origin of the acute and convalescent COVID-19 samples was the United States, Italy and Spain. PBMCs, B-cell-depleted T cells, or T cells were the source of the cDNA or gDNA that made up the material.

Authors' methods: Scientists estimated how many nucleated cells there were by amplifying reference gene primers. Some clones are missing from TCRdb's copy, which holds only in-frame ones; the method was immunoSEQ multiplex PCR. The DNA was the basis for D and trimming; V, J and clone size are from that table. The data show approximately 250,000 clones, with approximately 89% seen just once and over 8% held by the top ten. V shed 0 bases and J shed 8 bases, with 20 bases lying between them. Germline CDR1 and CDR2: SGHRS and YFSETQ. There are 16 residues in the CDR3. The sequence came from a man between 40 and 49 years old with active or convalescent COVID-19. The V and J genes are TRBV5-1 and TRBJ1-2; tentatively, D is TRBD1 (5 bases). The sample comprised peripheral blood. CDR3 region: CASSLEMAGVGRGYTF. Written as DNA, the CDR3 is TGCGCCAGCAGCTTGGAGATGGCTGGGGTGGGGCGCGGCTACACCTTC.